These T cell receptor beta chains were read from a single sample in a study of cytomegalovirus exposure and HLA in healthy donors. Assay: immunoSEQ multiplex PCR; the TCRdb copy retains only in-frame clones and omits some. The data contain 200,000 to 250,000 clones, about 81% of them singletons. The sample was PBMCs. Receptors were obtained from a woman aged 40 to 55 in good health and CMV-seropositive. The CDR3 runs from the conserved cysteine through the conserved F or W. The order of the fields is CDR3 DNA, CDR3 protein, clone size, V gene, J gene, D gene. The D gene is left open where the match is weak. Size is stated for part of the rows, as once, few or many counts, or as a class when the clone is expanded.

CDR3nt: TGCAGCGTTGAAGAAGGGGCGGGGGATGCAACTAATGAAAAACTGTTTTTT
CDR3aa: CSVEEGAGDATNEKLFF
abundance: few
v_gene: TRBV29-1
j_gene: TRBJ1-4
d_gene: -

CDR3nt: TGTGCCAGCTCAGGACAACATAGCACCGGGGAGCTGTTTTTT
CDR3aa: CASSGQHSTGELFF
abundance: -
v_gene: TRBV18
j_gene: TRBJ2-2
d_gene: -

CDR3nt: TGTGCCAGCAGCTTTATTGCGGGATCCCAATATGCCGAGCAGTACTTC
CDR3aa: CASSFIAGSQYAEQYF
abundance: few
v_gene: TRBV5-6
j_gene: TRBJ2-7
d_gene: -

CDR3nt: TGTGCCAGCAGCTTAAGCAGGTTCGGGGAGCTGTTTTTT
CDR3aa: CASSLSRFGELFF
abundance: -
v_gene: TRBV7-2
j_gene: TRBJ2-2
d_gene: -

CDR3nt: TGTGCCAGCAGTCTACAGGGGGTCACTAATGAAAAACTGTTTTTT
CDR3aa: CASSLQGVTNEKLFF
abundance: -
v_gene: TRBV27
j_gene: TRBJ1-4
d_gene: TRBD1

CDR3nt: TGTGCCAGCAGCGTAGCCCCGACGGGACAGACCACAGATACGCAGTATTTT
CDR3aa: CASSVAPTGQTTDTQYF
abundance: -
v_gene: TRBV9
j_gene: TRBJ2-3
d_gene: TRBD1

CDR3nt: TGTGCCTGGAGTTCCGGGAGAGATTACACTGAAGCTTTCTTT
CDR3aa: CAWSSGRDYTEAFF
abundance: -
v_gene: TRBV30
j_gene: TRBJ1-1
d_gene: -

CDR3nt: TGTGCCAGCAGTAGGGGGCGGGTGAACACTGAAGCTTTCTTT
CDR3aa: CASSRGRVNTEAFF
abundance: -
v_gene: TRBV6-1
j_gene: TRBJ1-1
d_gene: TRBD1

CDR3nt: TGTTCCAGCAGCGGCCGACTGCGGAACACTGAAGCTTTCTTT
CDR3aa: CSSSGRLRNTEAFF
abundance: -
v_gene: TRBV7-9
j_gene: TRBJ1-1
d_gene: -

CDR3nt: TGTGCCAGCAGTTACTCCCTGAACAGATTGAATGGCTACACCTTC
CDR3aa: CASSYSLNRLNGYTF
abundance: few
v_gene: TRBV6-5
j_gene: TRBJ1-2
d_gene: -

CDR3nt: TGTGCCAGCAGCGTTTTAACAGGGGGCACCGGGGAGCTGTTTTTT
CDR3aa: CASSVLTGGTGELFF
abundance: -
v_gene: TRBV9
j_gene: TRBJ2-2
d_gene: TRBD1

CDR3nt: TGTGCCAGCAGTCTGTACAGGGCGGGCGGGGAGCTGTTTTTT
CDR3aa: CASSLYRAGGELFF
abundance: -
v_gene: TRBV25-1
j_gene: TRBJ2-2
d_gene: -

CDR3nt: TGTGCCAGCAGCTTAGGTTTGGGACAGGGAATCTACGAGCAGTACTTC
CDR3aa: CASSLGLGQGIYEQYF
abundance: -
v_gene: TRBV7-8
j_gene: TRBJ2-7
d_gene: TRBD1

CDR3nt: TGCGCCAGCAGCTTGGGTCCATCCGGACAAAGCTCCTACGAGCAGTACTTC
CDR3aa: CASSLGPSGQSSYEQYF
abundance: -
v_gene: TRBV5-1
j_gene: TRBJ2-7
d_gene: -

CDR3nt: TGTGCCAGCAGCCAGATAAGGTTCCGGGACAGTACCACTGAAGCTTTCTTT
CDR3aa: CASSQIRFRDSTTEAFF
abundance: -
v_gene: TRBV4-2
j_gene: TRBJ1-1
d_gene: TRBD1

CDR3nt: TGTGCTAGTGGACCTGACAGGGTCGTCCTTGCAACTAATGAAAAACTGTTTTTT
CDR3aa: CASGPDRVVLATNEKLFF
abundance: -
v_gene: TRBV12-5
j_gene: TRBJ1-4
d_gene: TRBD1

CDR3nt: TGTGCCAGCAGCTTACAAAACACTGAAGCTTTCTTT
CDR3aa: CASSLQNTEAFF
abundance: -
v_gene: TRBV7-6
j_gene: TRBJ1-1
d_gene: -

CDR3nt: TGTGCCTGGAGTCCCAGGGGCGGTGGGGTAGGTCAGCCCCAGCATTTT
CDR3aa: CAWSPRGGGVGQPQHF
abundance: -
v_gene: TRBV30
j_gene: TRBJ1-5
d_gene: -

CDR3nt: TGTGCCAGCAGTTACTCGATAGGAGGGACCTTCCAGTACTTC
CDR3aa: CASSYSIGGTFQYF
abundance: -
v_gene: TRBV6-5
j_gene: TRBJ2-4
d_gene: -

CDR3nt: TGTGCCAGCGGACAGGGGGCTTACACTGAAGCTTTCTTT
CDR3aa: CASGQGAYTEAFF
abundance: -
v_gene: TRBV11-1
j_gene: TRBJ1-1
d_gene: TRBD1

CDR3nt: TGCGCCAGCAGCGGAGCGGGGGGGCGGGAGACCCAGTACTTC
CDR3aa: CASSGAGGRETQYF
abundance: -
v_gene: TRBV5-1
j_gene: TRBJ2-5
d_gene: TRBD2

CDR3nt: TGTGCCAGCAGTTCGCCGGGACTAGCGAGATACGAGCAGTACTTC
CDR3aa: CASSSPGLARYEQYF
abundance: -
v_gene: TRBV28
j_gene: TRBJ2-7
d_gene: TRBD2

CDR3nt: TGTGCCAGCAGCACCCACGACAGGGTAGGCACTGAAGCTTTCTTT
CDR3aa: CASSTHDRVGTEAFF
abundance: -
v_gene: TRBV11-2
j_gene: TRBJ1-1
d_gene: TRBD1

CDR3nt: TGTGCCAGCTCACCAGACCTTGGGGGGAACTACGAGCAGTACTTC
CDR3aa: CASSPDLGGNYEQYF
abundance: -
v_gene: TRBV18
j_gene: TRBJ2-7
d_gene: -

CDR3nt: TGTGCCAGTAGCACCCCAAGCCGCTCTGGGGCCAACGTCCTGACTTTC
CDR3aa: CASSTPSRSGANVLTF
abundance: -
v_gene: TRBV19
j_gene: TRBJ2-6
d_gene: -

CDR3nt: TGTGCCAGCAGTGACTCACGGTCCCTCGGGGGCTACAATGAGCAGTTCTTC
CDR3aa: CASSDSRSLGGYNEQFF
abundance: -
v_gene: TRBV6-4
j_gene: TRBJ2-1
d_gene: -

CDR3nt: TGTGCCATCGGGGAGGTAGGAACCGCTGAAGCTTTCTTT
CDR3aa: CAIGEVGTAEAFF
abundance: -
v_gene: TRBV10-3
j_gene: TRBJ1-1
d_gene: -

CDR3nt: TGCGCCAGCAGACCCGACAGGGGACCGACTGAAGCTTTCTTT
CDR3aa: CASRPDRGPTEAFF
abundance: -
v_gene: TRBV5-1
j_gene: TRBJ1-1
d_gene: TRBD1

CDR3nt: TGTGCCAGCAGCCCCCCCACAGGGAAGTACGAGCAGTACTTC
CDR3aa: CASSPPTGKYEQYF
abundance: -
v_gene: TRBV7-9
j_gene: TRBJ2-7
d_gene: -

CDR3nt: TGTGCCAGTTCGTCGACAGGGGGGGACAACTATGGCTACACCTTC
CDR3aa: CASSSTGGDNYGYTF
abundance: -
v_gene: TRBV19
j_gene: TRBJ1-2
d_gene: TRBD1

CDR3nt: TGCGCCAGCAGCCCGGGACTAGCTTTCAACGAGCAGTACTTC
CDR3aa: CASSPGLAFNEQYF
abundance: few
v_gene: TRBV5-1
j_gene: TRBJ2-7
d_gene: TRBD2

CDR3nt: TGTGCCAGAAGCTCTCAAGGGGTTGCACATCAGCCCCAGCATTTT
CDR3aa: CARSSQGVAHQPQHF
abundance: -
v_gene: TRBV5-3
j_gene: TRBJ1-5
d_gene: -

CDR3nt: TGTGCCAGCAGCTTAGTAGGGAGGGAGACCCAGTACTTC
CDR3aa: CASSLVGRETQYF
abundance: -
v_gene: TRBV7-6
j_gene: TRBJ2-5
d_gene: -

CDR3nt: TGCGCCAGCAGCCCGGAAGGGACTAGCGGACTCTACGAGCAGTACTTC
CDR3aa: CASSPEGTSGLYEQYF
abundance: -
v_gene: TRBV5-1
j_gene: TRBJ2-7
d_gene: TRBD2

CDR3nt: TGTGCCAGCAGCAAAGGGGAGGGACGTACTGGAAATGAGCAGTTCTTC
CDR3aa: CASSKGEGRTGNEQFF
abundance: once
v_gene: TRBV21-1
j_gene: TRBJ2-1
d_gene: -

CDR3nt: TGCGCCAGCAGCCAAGTTATAACAGGTATCTCTGGGGCCAACGTCCTGACTTTC
CDR3aa: CASSQVITGISGANVLTF
abundance: -
v_gene: TRBV4-3
j_gene: TRBJ2-6
d_gene: -

CDR3nt: TGTGCCAGCAGTTCAGGGGATGGGGCCAATCAGCCCCAGCATTTT
CDR3aa: CASSSGDGANQPQHF
abundance: -
v_gene: TRBV6-5
j_gene: TRBJ1-5
d_gene: -

CDR3nt: TGTGCCAGCAGCCCTGGACTAGCGGGAGAAGAGCAGTTCTTC
CDR3aa: CASSPGLAGEEQFF
abundance: -
v_gene: TRBV7-2
j_gene: TRBJ2-1
d_gene: TRBD2

CDR3nt: TGTGCCAGCAAGCCAGGGGGCTCCTACAATGAGCAGTTCTTC
CDR3aa: CASKPGGSYNEQFF
abundance: -
v_gene: TRBV6-1
j_gene: TRBJ2-1
d_gene: TRBD1

CDR3nt: TGTGCCAGCAGCTTCGGGGTAGTGGGGGGCACTGAAGCTTTCTTT
CDR3aa: CASSFGVVGGTEAFF
abundance: -
v_gene: TRBV5-8
j_gene: TRBJ1-1
d_gene: -

CDR3nt: TGTGCCAGCAGCCAAGTAGGGATAGCGGGTGGAAACACCATATATTTT
CDR3aa: CASSQVGIAGGNTIYF
abundance: -
v_gene: TRBV4-2
j_gene: TRBJ1-3
d_gene: -

CDR3nt: TGCGCCAGCAGCTCGACTAGCGGGAGAGGCACCGGGGAGCTGTTTTTT
CDR3aa: CASSSTSGRGTGELFF
abundance: -
v_gene: TRBV5-1
j_gene: TRBJ2-2
d_gene: TRBD2

CDR3nt: TGCAGTGCCCAGGGGGTAAATACGCAGTATTTT
CDR3aa: CSAQGVNTQYF
abundance: -
v_gene: TRBV20-1
j_gene: TRBJ2-3
d_gene: TRBD1

CDR3nt: TGTGCCAGCAGTAAAAACACCCCGGGACTACCCAATGAGCAGTTCTTC
CDR3aa: CASSKNTPGLPNEQFF
abundance: -
v_gene: TRBV2
j_gene: TRBJ2-1
d_gene: TRBD2

CDR3nt: TGTGCCAGCCACGCAGTAGCCAAAAACATTCAGTACTTC
CDR3aa: CASHAVAKNIQYF
abundance: -
v_gene: TRBV28
j_gene: TRBJ2-4
d_gene: -

CDR3nt: TGTGCCAGCAGCCAAGCCCTTAGCGGGGGTTTGTCCGGGGAGCTGTTTTTT
CDR3aa: CASSQALSGGLSGELFF
abundance: -
v_gene: TRBV4-2
j_gene: TRBJ2-2
d_gene: TRBD2

CDR3nt: TGTGCCAGCAGCCGGACAGGGGCTAACACCGGGGAGCTGTTTTTT
CDR3aa: CASSRTGANTGELFF
abundance: -
v_gene: TRBV7-3
j_gene: TRBJ2-2
d_gene: TRBD1